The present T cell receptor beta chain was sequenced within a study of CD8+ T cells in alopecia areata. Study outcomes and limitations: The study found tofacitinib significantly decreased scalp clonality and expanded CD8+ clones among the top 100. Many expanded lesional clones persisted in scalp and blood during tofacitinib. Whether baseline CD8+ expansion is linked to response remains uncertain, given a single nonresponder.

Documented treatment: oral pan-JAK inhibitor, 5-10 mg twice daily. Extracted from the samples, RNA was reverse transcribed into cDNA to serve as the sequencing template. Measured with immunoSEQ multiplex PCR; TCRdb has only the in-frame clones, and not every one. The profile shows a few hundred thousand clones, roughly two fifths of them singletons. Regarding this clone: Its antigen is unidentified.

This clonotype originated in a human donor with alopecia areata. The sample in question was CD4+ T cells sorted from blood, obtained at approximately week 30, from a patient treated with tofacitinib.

The DNA for the CDR3 is TGTGCCAGCAGTGAGTTGGTGGTGAACACTGAAGCTTTCTTT. Translation gives CASSELVVNTEAFF. V and J are TRBV6-5 and TRBJ1-1; D remains ambiguous. This CDR3 is 14 amino acids long. Germline V CDR1 and CDR2: MNHEY, SVGAGI. Trimming took off 5 bases at V and 0 bases at J, with 10 bases between the two ends.